The 28 T cell receptor beta chains in this list originate from one sample, sequenced in a study of CXCR3-negative and CXCR3-positive naive CD8 T cells. In preparing the TRB cDNA libraries, 5' RACE with UMI labels was used. TCRdb re-called the 5' RACE reads and catalogs CDR3 proteins one per entry, DNA excluded. In all, the sample yields under 50,000 distinct CDR3 sequences. The specimen sequenced was naive CXCR3- CD8+ T cells from blood. Noted subset: CD45RO-CCR7+CD27+CD95- naive CD8+ T cells lacking CXCR3 (TNR3-). Every receptor here comes from a human donor in good health. Some clones in this sample may be carry-over from other donors' samples.

This chain uses TRBV9 with TRBJ2-4; TCRdb's D call of TRBD1 is untestable without DNA. The CDR3 is 11 amino acids. The germline V gene encodes CDR1 SGDLS and CDR2 YYNGEE. CDR3: CASGRQGFQYF.

The V gene is TRBV11-3, the J gene TRBJ2-7. Germline lookup yields CDR1 SGHNT and CDR2 YENEEA. CDR3 length equals 15 residues. This chain's CDR3 is CASSQNTDFSYEQYF.

The gene calls are TRBV29-1 and TRBJ2-1; there is no DNA to check the TCRdb D call of TRBD2. This CDR3 is 11 amino acids long. Germline V gives CDR1 SQVTM, CDR2 ANQGSEA. The CDR3 sequence is CSCPTVNEQFF.

The chain joins TRBV24-1 to TRBJ1-5; TCRdb proposes TRBD1, but this gene call is untestable without DNA. Germline V gene data show CDR1 as KGHDR and CDR2 as SFDVKD. CDR3 length: 17 residues. This CDR3 is CATSVGNDPPSNQPQHF.

CDR3 region: CSAIVPDYNEQFF. J is TRBJ2-1 and V is TRBV20-1. Per germline, CDR1 DFQATT and CDR2 SNEGSKA (reference sequence). The CDR3 runs to 13 residues.

The V gene is TRBV7-9, the J gene TRBJ2-7. This CDR3 region has 13 residues. The germline V gene has CDR1 SEHNR and CDR2 FQNEAQ (reference sequence). The CDR3 loop is CASSASGFYEQYF.

V gene TRBV20-1 combines with J gene TRBJ1-1; the D call of TRBD1 rests on TCRdb alone, since no DNA is present to check it. The CDR3 loop spans 13 amino acids. The germline CDR1 and CDR2 sequences are DFQATT and SNEGSKA (reference sequence). The CDR3 sequence is CSARGDREYEAFF.

V gene TRBV7-2 combines with J gene TRBJ2-1. Germline loops: CDR1 SGHTA, CDR2 FQGNSA. CDR3 length: 14 amino acids. The CDR3: CASSLGTNVNEQFF.

The CDR3 loop is CASSYAGDEQYF. The chain has TRBV6-5 and TRBJ2-7; TCRdb lists TRBD2, though no DNA is available to test this call. This CDR3 is 12 amino acids long. The V gene's germline CDR1 is MNHEY and CDR2 SVGAGI.

This chain uses TRBV12-3 or TRBV12-4 with TRBJ2-7; TCRdb's D gene call, TRBD1, goes unchecked for lack of DNA. The CDR3 has 13 residues. CDR3 sequence: CASSLSRVYEQYF.

The rearrangement links TRBV29-1 to TRBJ2-7; the D call of TRBD2 rests on TCRdb alone, since no DNA is present to check it. This CDR3 spans 16 amino acids. Germline values: CDR1 SQVTM, CDR2 ANQGSEA. The CDR3: CSVELTSGGEPYEQYF.

The V and J genes are TRBV5-1 and TRBJ1-1; TCRdb selects TRBD1, and the lack of DNA leaves this call unchecked. This CDR3 spans 12 amino acids. The V gene's germline CDR1 is SGHRS and CDR2 YFSETQ. CDR3 amino acids: CASSFGGSEAFF. Full variable domain (outside the CDR3, taken from reference TRBV5-1 and TRBJ1-1): KAGVTQTPRYLIKTRGQQVTLSCSPISGHRSVSWYQQTPGQGLQFLFEYFSETQRNKGNFPGRFSGRQFSNSRSEMNVSTLELGDSALYLCASSFGGSEAFFGQGTRLTVV.

The gene calls are TRBV29-1 and TRBJ2-5; with no DNA, the TCRdb D assignment of TRBD1 cannot be verified. The CDR3 is 13 amino acids. Germline lookup yields CDR1 SQVTM and CDR2 ANQGSEA. CDR3 region: CSVVPGFQETQYF.

The J gene is TRBJ2-1, the V gene TRBV3-1; TCRdb names TRBD1, which stays unverified in the absence of DNA. Germline values: CDR1 LGHDT, CDR2 YNNKEL (reference sequence). The CDR3 spans 16 residues. This CDR3 is CASSGTGGSSYNEQFF.

The genes are TRBV28 and TRBJ2-5; the D gene TCRdb calls, TRBD1, cannot be checked with no DNA. The germline gives CDR1 MDHEN, CDR2 SYDVKM. The CDR3 covers 15 residues. The CDR3 loop is CASSTSRTGQETQYF.

The chain has TRBV4-1 and TRBJ2-1; with no DNA, the TCRdb D assignment of TRBD1 cannot be verified. The CDR3 consists of 18 residues. Per germline, CDR1 MGHRA and CDR2 YSYEKL. Here the CDR3 reads CASSQAGAGQWASDEQFF.

This chain joins TRBV29-1 and TRBJ1-1. The germline V gene has CDR1 SQVTM and CDR2 ANQGSEA. The CDR3 has 15 amino acids. CDR3 region: CSVEVQTALVTEAFF. The full variable domain, rest sourced from reference TRBV29-1 and TRBJ1-1, is SAVISQKPSRDICQRGTSLTIQCQVDSQVTMMFWYRQQPGQSLTLIATANQGSEATYESGFVIDKFPISRPNLTFSTLTVSNMSPEDSSIYLCSVEVQTALVTEAFFGQGTRLTVV.

The gene calls are TRBV29-1 and TRBJ2-7. Germline CDR1 and CDR2: SQVTM and ANQGSEA. This CDR3 contains 13 residues. Here the CDR3 reads CSVEEQQPYEQYF.

The chain has TRBV12-3 or TRBV12-4 and TRBJ1-6; lacking DNA, the TRBD1 call made by TCRdb goes unchecked. This CDR3 region has 12 residues. The CDR3: CASSPGTLPLHF.

J is TRBJ2-7 and V is TRBV29-1; TCRdb gives TRBD1 as the D gene, but with no DNA this cannot be confirmed. The CDR3 sequence is 12 residues long. Germline assignment: CDR1 SQVTM and CDR2 ANQGSEA. CDR3 amino acids: CSAEGQGYEQYF.

J is TRBJ2-1 and V is TRBV12-5; no DNA is available, so the TRBD2 call from TCRdb remains unchecked. Germline CDR1 is LGHNT and CDR2 is FRNRAP. This CDR3 spans 16 amino acids. The CDR3 sequence is CASGLTTGGPYNEQFF.

This sequence joins TRBV9 and TRBJ2-7; with no DNA, the TCRdb D assignment of TRBD1 cannot be verified. Germline V lookup: CDR1 SGDLS, CDR2 YYNGEE. The CDR3 is 15 amino acids. Here the CDR3 reads CASSATGQSSYEQYF. The entire variable domain, with the rest obtained from reference TRBV9 and TRBJ2-7, is as follows: DSGVTQTPKHLITATGQRVTLRCSPRSGDLSVYWYQQSLDQGLQFLIQYYNGEERAKGNILERFSAQQFPDLHSELNLSSLELGDSALYFCASSATGQSSYEQYFGPGTRLTVT.

This chain links TRBV29-1 with TRBJ2-3; TCRdb's D call, TRBD1, is unchecked because there is no DNA. CDR1 and CDR2 (germline): SQVTM, ANQGSEA. The CDR3 is made up of 14 amino acids. CDR3 in amino acids: CSVTFREVSDTQYF.

The CDR3 spells CASSHNTGGNGYTF. The chain has TRBV7-2 and TRBJ1-2; TCRdb's D call of TRBD1 is untestable without DNA. Germline CDR1 is SGHTA and CDR2 is FQGNSA. This CDR3 is built from 14 residues.

This rearrangement joins TRBV5-1 to TRBJ2-7; as DNA is missing, the TRBD2 call by TCRdb cannot be tested. Looked up from germline, CDR1 is SGHRS and CDR2 is YFSETQ. The CDR3 consists of 14 residues. The CDR3 region is CASSSGTSDYEQYF.

This chain links TRBV29-1 with TRBJ2-1; TCRdb calls TRBD1, which cannot be checked without DNA. The germline CDR1 and CDR2 sequences are SQVTM and ANQGSEA. This CDR3 spans 13 amino acids. This CDR3 is CSVVQGAMNKQFF.

The rearrangement uses TRBV7-3 and TRBJ2-1; TCRdb's D gene call, TRBD2, goes unchecked for lack of DNA. Germline V lookup: CDR1 SGHTA, CDR2 FQGTGA. This CDR3 contains 16 residues. CDR3 amino acids: CASSALLTPSYNEQFF.

By frequency, this clonotype registers medium-sized. V and J are TRBV18 and TRBJ2-7. Germline V CDR1 and CDR2: KGHSH, LQKENI. CDR3 size: 12 residues. CDR3 sequence: CASSPPSLEQYF. The complete variable domain, with remaining parts taken from reference TRBV18 and TRBJ2-7, reads NAGVMQNPRHLVRRRGQEARLRCSPMKGHSHVYWYRQLPEEGLKFMVYLQKENIIDESGMPKERFSAEFPKEGPSILRIQQVVRGDSAAYFCASSPPSLEQYFGPGTRLTVT.